This T cell receptor (beta chain) is from a study of T-cell reconstitution after alpha-beta-depleted transplantation in children. This clonotype has at least ten counts. Using unique molecular identifiers, the investigators prepared the TCRbeta library. Each CDR3 protein is one row after TCRdb ran MiXCR on the PCR reads. In the table there are about 240,000 distinct CDR3 sequences, about 12% of which are singletons. The TCR sequence derives from a human donor who donated a stem cell graft to a child with acute lymphoblastic leukemia. The source material was PBMCs from the stem cell graft donor, sampled from the stem cell graft.

DNA of the CDR3: TGTGCCAGCAGTCAGGGGGCCGCTGAAGCTTTCTTT. This translates into CASSQGAAEAFF. The gene calls are TRBV27 and TRBJ1-1; 8 nucleotides line up with TRBD1. V was pared by 5 bases and J by 6 bases, with 2 bases of the junction left unmatched. The germline V gene has CDR1 MNHEY and CDR2 SMNVEV (reference sequence). This CDR3 is built from 12 residues.